The entry below gives a single T cell receptor (beta chain) sequence along with its context. The antigen it binds to is not known. One base away there is no much larger clone; base qualities are not given. Read against the paper, the sample's time point label means: about 28 days (+/-7) after the second vaccine dose. Because spike-specific TCR depth and breadth did not differ between the two schedules, AZD1222 recipients who got a second dose at roughly 4 weeks were pooled with those who got a second dose at roughly 12 weeks. Vaccinee samples were obtained from the UK trials COV001 and COV002, which included a single-blind randomized controlled phase 2/3 trial of AZD1222 (ChAdOx1 nCoV-19) in healthy adults. For TCRbeta chain sequencing, PBMC samples from trial participants were taken at day 0 and at day 28 after the second dose. The CDR3 regions of human TCRbeta chains were analyzed by immunosequencing. On the authors' methods: Repertoire TCRs were checked for matches against a reference library of SARS-CoV-2-specific TCRs that had been generated using the MIRA antigen-specificity platform. Breadth was defined as the fraction of unique TCRs that were SARS-CoV-2-associated, and depth was defined as the fraction of total T cells that were SARS-CoV-2-associated. Using the MIRA data, every spike-specific TCR was mapped to the spike region that the TCR reacted to and assigned to either a CD4 or a CD8 class. Log10-transformed breadth and depth values were compared by one-way ANOVA with Sidak's multiple comparisons tests. TCRdb's version of the immuneACCESS table is confined to in-frame rearrangements and falls short of the full clone set. An unresolved V gene accounts for under half of the shortfall where checked; the remainder is of unknown origin. V, J and clone size are taken as reported in that table, and D and trimming were inferred from the DNA itself. The sample table records approximately 130,000 clones; nearly 90% of these occur just once. In total, the top ten clones hold 4.5% to 7% of the sample.

The source of the sample is a study of T cell responses to AZD1222 COVID-19 vaccine (dated by TCRdb to about 2021). As for the study more broadly: TCR sequencing covered over 230 trial participants: 200 to 210 given two doses of AZD1222 and approximately 25 given two doses of MenACWY control vaccine. Trial participants were enrolled by age into subgroups of 18-55, 56-69 and 70-plus years, and around 150, 29 and 61 TCR-sequenced participants, respectively, were included in these subgroups. Study-wide findings and limitations: A significant rise in spike-specific TCR breadth and depth was observed after two AZD1222 doses relative to day 0 and relative to MenACWY recipients. Epitopes outside the regions mutated in the B.1.351 and B.1.1.7 variants were reportedly recognized by nearly half of the unique spike-specific TCRs. Because no day 14 peak-response samples were available, the repertoires could be characterized only after the peak T cell response. The vaccine-associated CD4 TCRs covered the entire spike protein, and the dominant responses fell in regions 160-218 and 743-854. Conclusions about previously exposed vaccinees are limited because only a handful of AZD1222 recipients were SARS-CoV-2 seropositive at baseline. Participants were mostly white British, with more females than males. The authors suggested clonal diversity may have been underestimated. In the small 56-69-year group, the increase in depth fell short of significance, most likely because of low power.

Unmatched junction bases come to 1, with V trimmed by 6 bases and J by 4 bases. The cysteine opens and the phenylalanine closes a CDR3 of 12 amino acids. The kept DNA is CDR3 alone, 36 bases in frame from the first base. Sequences were derived from peripheral blood, sampled 28 days after the second AZD1222 dose. The sequence links TRBV23-1 to TRBJ2-3, with 7 central nucleotides matching TRBD2. TRBV23-1 is recorded as an ORF, its role being uncertain. The receptor was derived from an adult who received the AZD1222 COVID-19 vaccine. The nucleotide sequence is TGCGCCAGCAGGGGGGGGGCAGATACGCAGTATTTT. Its amino acids are CASRGGADTQYF.